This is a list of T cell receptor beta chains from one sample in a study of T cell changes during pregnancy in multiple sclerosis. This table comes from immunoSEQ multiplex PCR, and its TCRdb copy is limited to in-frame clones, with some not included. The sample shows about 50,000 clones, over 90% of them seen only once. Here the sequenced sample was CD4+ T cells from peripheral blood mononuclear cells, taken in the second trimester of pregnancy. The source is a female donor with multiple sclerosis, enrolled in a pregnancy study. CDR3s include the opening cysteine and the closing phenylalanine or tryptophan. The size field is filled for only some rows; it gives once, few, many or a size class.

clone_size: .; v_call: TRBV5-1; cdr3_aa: CASSLAPPGGDEQYF
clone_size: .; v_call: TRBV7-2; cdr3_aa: CASSRGSLEQYF
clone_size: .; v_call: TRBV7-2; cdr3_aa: CASSLGSVSEQYF
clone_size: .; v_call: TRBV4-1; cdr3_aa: CASSQEGQYLNSPLHF
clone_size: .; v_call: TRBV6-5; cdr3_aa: CASSRGQGRGYTF
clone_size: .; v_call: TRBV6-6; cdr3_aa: CASSTRTGDNTEAFF
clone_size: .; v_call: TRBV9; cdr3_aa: CASSVDGQGRMDEQFF
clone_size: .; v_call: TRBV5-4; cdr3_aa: CASRAGGPSYEQYF
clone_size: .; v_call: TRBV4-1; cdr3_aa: CASSPGSTDTQYF
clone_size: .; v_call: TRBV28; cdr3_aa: CASSAQGAGGANVLTF
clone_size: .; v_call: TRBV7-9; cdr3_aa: CASSPDREQYF
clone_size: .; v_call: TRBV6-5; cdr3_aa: CASSYGQYEQYF
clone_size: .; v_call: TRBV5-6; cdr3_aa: CASSLYLDRGRSPLHF
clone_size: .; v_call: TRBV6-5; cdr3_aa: CASGAVSSTEAFF
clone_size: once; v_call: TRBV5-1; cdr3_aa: CASSSSGQGYEQYF
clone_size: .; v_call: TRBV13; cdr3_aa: CASTSRAGREKLFF
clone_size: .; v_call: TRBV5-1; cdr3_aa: CASSLASLETQYF
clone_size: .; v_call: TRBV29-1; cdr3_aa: CSVRRGLGGEQYF
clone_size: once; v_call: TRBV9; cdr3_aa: CASSSEGMVGRNTEAFF
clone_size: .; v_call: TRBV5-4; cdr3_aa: CASSLTGAAEAFF
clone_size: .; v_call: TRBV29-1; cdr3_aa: CSVDALGLAGSTDTQYF
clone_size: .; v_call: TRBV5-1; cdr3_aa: CASSLAEWGGGELFF
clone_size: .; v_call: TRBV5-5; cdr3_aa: CASSPPGLYGYTF
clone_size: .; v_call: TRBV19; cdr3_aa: CDTTSTFF
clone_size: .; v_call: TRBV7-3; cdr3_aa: CASSRRGSSDTQYF
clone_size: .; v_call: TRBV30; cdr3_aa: CAGCRGVVQGNTGELFF
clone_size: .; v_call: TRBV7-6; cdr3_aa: CASSQDRVNTEAFF
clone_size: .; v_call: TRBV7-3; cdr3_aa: CASSAQALSGSTSDTQYF
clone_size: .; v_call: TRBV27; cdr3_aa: CASSRQGAFYEQYF
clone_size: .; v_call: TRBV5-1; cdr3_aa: CASSLGGDSNEQFF
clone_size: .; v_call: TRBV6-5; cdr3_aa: CASSYSVRNTEAFF
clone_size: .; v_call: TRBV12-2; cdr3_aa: CASRLGFPGNSPLHF
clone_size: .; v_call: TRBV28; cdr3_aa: CASSFPQVQGVAQGYTF
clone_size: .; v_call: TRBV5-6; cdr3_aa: CASSLAGGGYTF
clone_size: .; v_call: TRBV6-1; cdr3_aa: CAIRGTDYSNQPQHF
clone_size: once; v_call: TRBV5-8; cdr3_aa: CASTLRGRGYNEQFF
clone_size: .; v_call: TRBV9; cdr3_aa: CASSAVIAGTQYF
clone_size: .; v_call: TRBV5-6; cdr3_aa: CASSKAADIQYF
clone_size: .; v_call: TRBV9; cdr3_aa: CASSASSGYNEQFF
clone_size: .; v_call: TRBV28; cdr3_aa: CASSLMTGHPYNEQFF
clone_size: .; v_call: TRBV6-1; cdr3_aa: CASSEAEQILNSPLHF
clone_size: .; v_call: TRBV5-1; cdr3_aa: CASSLAGAGGGYEQYF
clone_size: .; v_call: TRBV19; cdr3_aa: CASTQGVRGGVGGTNEKLFF
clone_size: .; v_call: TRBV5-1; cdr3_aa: CASTAGNTIYF
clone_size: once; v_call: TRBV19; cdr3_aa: CASSIDQGVPTNYGYTF
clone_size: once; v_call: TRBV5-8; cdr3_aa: CASSLVWRGTDTQYF
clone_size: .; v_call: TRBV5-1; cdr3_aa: CASSVADAYNEQFF
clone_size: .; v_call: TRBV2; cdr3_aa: CASSTGTDTDTQYF
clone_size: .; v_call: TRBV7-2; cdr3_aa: CASRHDRGNSPLHF
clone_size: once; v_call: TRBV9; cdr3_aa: CASSLDPAGGRKETQYF
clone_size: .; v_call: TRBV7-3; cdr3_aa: CASSPAGNTEAFF
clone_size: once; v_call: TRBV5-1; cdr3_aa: CASSKDRSFTGELFF
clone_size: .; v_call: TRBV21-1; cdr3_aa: CASRYQGADEQYF
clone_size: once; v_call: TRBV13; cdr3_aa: CASSSKQGPTQYF